Listed below are T cell receptor beta chains from one sample, sequenced in a study of metastatic and nonmetastatic thyroid tumors. TCRdb re-called clones via MiXCR from the PCR reads. The sample shows 15,000 to 20,000 clones, approximately 30% of them seen only once. What was sequenced was tumor tissue. These receptors were taken from a female donor with papillary thyroid cancer or a benign thyroid nodule (not recorded which). Some clones in this sample may be carry-over from other donors' samples. CDR3s include the opening cysteine and the closing phenylalanine or tryptophan. Clone size is given for some rows only: seen once, a few or many times, or a class if the clone is expanded.

j_call v_call clone_size cdr3_aa
TRBJ1-1 TRBV27 medium-sized CASRSLGGKRNTEAFF
TRBJ1-1 TRBV6-5 medium-sized CASSYTTGEDTEAFF
TRBJ2-7 TRBV2 . CASRRNRGRLTGEYEQYF
TRBJ2-3 TRBV29-1 many CSVEVPPTDTQYF
TRBJ2-7 TRBV19 many CASSIAGGPSYEQYF
TRBJ1-2 TRBV4-1 many CASSHNSGTYYGYTF
TRBJ1-1 TRBV4-1 many CASSQAGGLYHTEAFF
TRBJ2-1 TRBV4-1 many CASSWSRLAGGNNEQFF
TRBJ1-6 TRBV5-1 . CASSRQTASSYNSPLHF
TRBJ1-1 TRBV12-5 . CASRGEMNTEAFF
TRBJ2-4 TRBV6-2/TRBV6-3 many CASSYSQINGIQYF
TRBJ1-2 TRBV5-6 . CASSLGRSVYGYTF
TRBJ1-1 TRBV19 many CASIGQVNTEAFF
TRBJ1-1 TRBV28 few CASSLLGGNTGSFF
TRBJ2-1 TRBV5-1 many CASSLRLAESSHNEQFF
TRBJ2-7 TRBV2 . CASSEVGGQGSSYEQYF
TRBJ1-2 TRBV27 few CASSAPFGWGYTF
TRBJ2-2 TRBV9 many CASSRAFTGELFF
TRBJ1-2 TRBV5-6 . CASSTDPGGSKGYTF
TRBJ2-1 TRBV7-8 many CASSLEGLHNEQFF
TRBJ1-5 TRBV19 . CASRRQGGANQPQHF
TRBJ1-1 TRBV6-1 medium-sized CASSPQGGNTEAFF
TRBJ2-2 TRBV20-1 many CSPRSPTGELFF
TRBJ2-2 TRBV7-7 many CASSLEPTGSGTGELFF
TRBJ2-6 TRBV10-2 . CASSYRESGDNVLTF
TRBJ2-1 TRBV24-1 once CATSDSQGALSSAYNEKFF
TRBJ2-7 TRBV6-5 . CASSYNLAEQYF
TRBJ2-7 TRBV6-6 . CASSYLQGAREQYF
TRBJ1-2 TRBV5-4 many CASSLHTAFGYGYTF
TRBJ2-7 TRBV6-1 . CASSPTGYEQYF
TRBJ2-3 TRBV5-5 few CASSLGVGKDTQYF
TRBJ2-5 TRBV5-4 . CASSLGLAGEGETQYF
TRBJ1-5 TRBV19 few CASSKGGGQPQHF
TRBJ2-7 TRBV20-1 many CSAKGALGLVPYEQYF
TRBJ1-2 TRBV28 many CASSLWGVSDTTNYGYTF
TRBJ2-5 TRBV6-4 many CASSDEEGETQYF
TRBJ1-2 TRBV5-1 . CASSLDSGATPHGYTF
TRBJ1-3 TRBV29-1 many CSVRGQGNTIYF
TRBJ2-6 TRBV12-3/TRBV12-4 . CAGSSTFTGIGANVPTF
TRBJ2-7 TRBV15 . CATSVGQVRAYEQYF
TRBJ2-1 TRBV7-3 many CASSPHPVQYNEQFF
TRBJ1-5 TRBV2 . CASSGGVNQPQHF
TRBJ2-7 TRBV7-9 . CAISSSWRSYEQYF
TRBJ2-7 TRBV6-2/TRBV6-3 . CASRTTGFEQYF
TRBJ1-5 TRBV11-1 many CASSLIQGGGNQPQHF
TRBJ2-1 TRBV7-3 many CASSLIAGGGNEQFF
TRBJ1-4 TRBV4-1 once CASSQGEASPREKLFF
TRBJ1-1 TRBV12-3/TRBV12-4 few CASSFLGRVRGTEAFF
TRBJ1-1 TRBV7-2 many CASSPGTGTMTEAFF
TRBJ1-2 TRBV6-1 medium-sized CASTYDTSRVFGYTF
TRBJ1-2 TRBV7-9 . CASSMGLVYGYTF
TRBJ1-2 TRBV6-5 medium-sized CASSYSLQYGYTF
TRBJ2-1 TRBV7-3 . CASSTDRDSNEQFF
TRBJ2-7 TRBV20-1 . CSAGYRPYEQYF
TRBJ1-6 TRBV3-1 . CASSQGRGLDSPLHF
TRBJ1-6 TRBV15 . CATSGTRADNSPLHF
TRBJ1-2 TRBV18 . CASSRDRGNYGYTF